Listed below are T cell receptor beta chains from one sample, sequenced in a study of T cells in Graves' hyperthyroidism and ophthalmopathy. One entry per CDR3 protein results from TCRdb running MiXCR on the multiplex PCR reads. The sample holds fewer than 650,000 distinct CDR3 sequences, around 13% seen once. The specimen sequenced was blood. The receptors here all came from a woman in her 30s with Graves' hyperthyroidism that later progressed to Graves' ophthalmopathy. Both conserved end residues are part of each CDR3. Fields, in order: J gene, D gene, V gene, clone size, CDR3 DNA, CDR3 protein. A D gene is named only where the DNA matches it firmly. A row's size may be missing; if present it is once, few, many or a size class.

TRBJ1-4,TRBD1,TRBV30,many,TGTGCCTGGGACAGGGGAGGAGAAAAACTGTTTTTT,CAWDRGGEKLFF
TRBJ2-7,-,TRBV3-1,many,TGTGCCAGCAGCCAAGATTGGGGGGAGGACGAGCAGTACTTC,CASSQDWGEDEQYF
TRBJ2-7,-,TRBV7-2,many,TGTGCCAGCAGCTCAAGGGGAGGTGGCTACGAGCAGTACTTC,CASSSRGGGYEQYF
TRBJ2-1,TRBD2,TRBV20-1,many,TGCAGTGCTAGAGATCCTAGCGGGAGGGTTAATGAGCAGTTCTTC,CSARDPSGRVNEQFF
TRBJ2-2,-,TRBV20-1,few,TGCAGTGCTAGAGATTGGAGGGCCCACACCGGGGAGCTGTTTTTT,CSARDWRAHTGELFF
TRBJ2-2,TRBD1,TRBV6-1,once,TGTGCCAGCAGAACAGGGGGCAGCGGAACCGGGGAGCTGTTTTTT,CASRTGGSGTGELFF
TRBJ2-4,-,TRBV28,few,TGTGCCATCTCAGGGTTTTCCAAAAACATTCAGTACTTC,CAISGFSKNIQYF
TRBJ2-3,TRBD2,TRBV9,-,TGTGCCAGCAGCGTAGCTACAGGGACTAGCGGAAGCACAGATACGCAGTATTTT,CASSVATGTSGSTDTQYF
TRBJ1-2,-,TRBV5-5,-,TGTGCCAGCAGCCCCTGGGACACAGACTATGGCTACACCTTC,CASSPWDTDYGYTF
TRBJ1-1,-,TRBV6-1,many,TGTGCCAGCACCTCGGGGACTGAAGCTTTCTTT,CASTSGTEAFF
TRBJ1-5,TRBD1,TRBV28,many,TGTGCCAGCACCATCCCACAGGGGGCGGATCAGCCCCAGCATTTT,CASTIPQGADQPQHF
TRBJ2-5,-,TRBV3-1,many,TGTGCCAGCAGCCAAGTCGGTCGACCGGAGACCCAGTACTTC,CASSQVGRPETQYF
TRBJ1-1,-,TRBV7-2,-,TGTGCCAGCGGCCCCGGATGGCCAAACACTGAAGCTTTCTTT,CASGPGWPNTEAFF
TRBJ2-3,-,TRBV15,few,TGTGCCACCAGCAGAGATATGCAGCTGGACGCAGATACGCAGTATTTT,CATSRDMQLDADTQYF
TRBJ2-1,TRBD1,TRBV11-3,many,TGTGCCACCTCCCCGGGACAGGGGGTTGTGAATGAGCAGTTCTTC,CATSPGQGVVNEQFF
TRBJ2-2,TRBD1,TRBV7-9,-,TGTGCTAGCAGCGAGGGACAGGGTTGGGCCGGGGAGCTGTTTTTT,CASSEGQGWAGELFF
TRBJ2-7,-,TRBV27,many,TGTGCCAGCAAGGACTACTCCTACGAGCAGTACTTC,CASKDYSYEQYF
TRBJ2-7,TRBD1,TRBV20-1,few,TGCAGTGCTATGACAGGGGATTCCTACGAGCAGTACTTC,CSAMTGDSYEQYF
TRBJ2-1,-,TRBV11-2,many,TGTGCCAGCAGCTTAACGGGGTCCTACAATGAGCAGTTCTTC,CASSLTGSYNEQFF
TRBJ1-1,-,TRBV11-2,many,TGTGCCAGCAGCTTAGAATGGGGTCAAACGAACACTGAAGCTTTCTTT,CASSLEWGQTNTEAFF
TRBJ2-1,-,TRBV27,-,TGTGCCAGCAGTTCTAGACTAGTCCGGGAGAGCGATGAGCAGTTCTTC,CASSSRLVRESDEQFF
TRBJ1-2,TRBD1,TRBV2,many,TGTGCCAGCAGTGTTCGGCAGGGGGTGAACTATGGCTACACCTTC,CASSVRQGVNYGYTF
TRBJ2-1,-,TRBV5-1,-,TGCGCCAGCAGCCCGCTAGTAGGCGATGAGCAGTTCTTC,CASSPLVGDEQFF
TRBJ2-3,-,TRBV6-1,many,TGTGCCAGTTCTGTCCACACAGATACGCAGTATTTT,CASSVHTDTQYF
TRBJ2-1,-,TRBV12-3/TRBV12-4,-,TGTGCCAGCAGACGCACTAGCTCGACGGCTGAGCAGTTCTTC,CASRRTSSTAEQFF
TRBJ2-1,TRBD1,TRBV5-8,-,TGTGCCAGCAGCTTGGGAGGTTTCTACAGGGACAGCTCCTACAATGAGCAGTTCTTC,CASSLGGFYRDSSYNEQFF
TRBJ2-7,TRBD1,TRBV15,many,TGTGCCACCAGCAGTCTCCGGGACAGGGCCGAGCAGTACTTC,CATSSLRDRAEQYF
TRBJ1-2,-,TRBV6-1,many,TGTGCCAGCAGCATACAGCAGAGTTACTATGGCTACACCTTC,CASSIQQSYYGYTF
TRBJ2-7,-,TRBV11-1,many,TGTGCCAGCAGCGTAGAGTGGGGCGAGCAGTACTTC,CASSVEWGEQYF
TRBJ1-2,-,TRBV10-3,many,TGTGCCATCACCCCGGAGGACAGCGCTAACTATGGCTACACCTTC,CAITPEDSANYGYTF
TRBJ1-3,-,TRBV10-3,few,TGTGCCATCCGTAACCCGACTGGAGGAAACACCATATATTTT,CAIRNPTGGNTIYF
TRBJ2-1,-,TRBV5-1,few,TGCGCCAGCAGCTTGGTCTTCTTGGATGAGCAGTTCTTC,CASSLVFLDEQFF
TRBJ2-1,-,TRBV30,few,TGTGCCTGGAAGGGAACTGGCGCCAGCTCCTACAATGAGCAGTTCTTC,CAWKGTGASSYNEQFF
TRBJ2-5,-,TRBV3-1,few,TGTGCCAGCAGCCGATCTGGGGAAACGGGAGAGACCCAGTACTTC,CASSRSGETGETQYF
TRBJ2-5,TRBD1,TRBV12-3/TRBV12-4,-,TGTGCCAGCAGCGTAGGACAGGCATATAGCGAGACCCAGTACTTC,CASSVGQAYSETQYF
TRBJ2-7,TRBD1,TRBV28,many,TGTGCCAGCAGCTCCCCACAGGGGATCAACGAGCAGTACTTC,CASSSPQGINEQYF
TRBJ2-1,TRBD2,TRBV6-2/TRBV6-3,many,TGTGCCAGCACCCTAGCGGGATACAATGAGCAGTTCTTC,CASTLAGYNEQFF
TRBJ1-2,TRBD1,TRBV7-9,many,TGTGCCAGCAGTCCGACAGGGGCCTATGGCTACACCTTC,CASSPTGAYGYTF
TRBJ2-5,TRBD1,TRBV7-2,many,TGTGCCAGCAGCTTAGAGGGGGCGCGTATGGAGACCCAGTACTTC,CASSLEGARMETQYF
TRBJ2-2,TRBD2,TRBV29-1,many,TGCAGCGTTGAGTCTAGCGGGAGTAACACCGGGGAGCTGTTTTTT,CSVESSGSNTGELFF
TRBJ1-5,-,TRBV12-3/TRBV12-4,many,TGTGCCAGCCATCGCGGGGTGCATCAGCCCCAGCATTTT,CASHRGVHQPQHF
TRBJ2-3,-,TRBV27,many,TGTGCCAGCAGCTCAGAGGATCCAGATACGCAGTATTTT,CASSSEDPDTQYF
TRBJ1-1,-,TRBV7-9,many,TGTGCCAGCAGCTTTAGGGCTTTGAACACTGAAGCTTTCTTT,CASSFRALNTEAFF
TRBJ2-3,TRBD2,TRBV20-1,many,TGCAGTGCTAGAGAAGCCACTAGCGGGAGGCGAGATACGCAGTATTTT,CSAREATSGRRDTQYF
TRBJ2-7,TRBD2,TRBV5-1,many,TGCGCCAGCAGCTTGGAGGGTAGCGGGACGGCCTACGAGCAGTACTTC,CASSLEGSGTAYEQYF
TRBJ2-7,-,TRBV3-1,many,TGTGCCAGCAGCCAGGTCGGGAGTGGCGACGAGCAGTACTTC,CASSQVGSGDEQYF
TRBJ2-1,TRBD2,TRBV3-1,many,TGTGCCAGCAGCCTTCGCCCGGGACTAGCGGGAGATTATGAGCAGTTCTTC,CASSLRPGLAGDYEQFF
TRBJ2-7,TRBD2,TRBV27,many,TGTGCCAGCAGTTCGGGAGGCGGGAGTTTGCCCTACGAGCAGTACTTC,CASSSGGGSLPYEQYF
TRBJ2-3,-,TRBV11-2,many,TGTGCCAGCAGCCCGCGCGCTGTACAGAAGTACACAGATACGCAGTATTTT,CASSPRAVQKYTDTQYF
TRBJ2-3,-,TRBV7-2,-,TGTGCCAGCCAGGACGGCGGGGGCCCCTTTAGCACAGATACGCAGTATTTT,CASQDGGGPFSTDTQYF
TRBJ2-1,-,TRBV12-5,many,TGTGCTAGTGACGGGCAGGATCCAAGCTCCTACAATGAGCAGTTCTTC,CASDGQDPSSYNEQFF
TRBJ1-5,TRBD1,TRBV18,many,TGTGCCAGCTCACCGTTCGGGCAGGGGGCTGGGGGCAATCAGCCCCAGCATTTT,CASSPFGQGAGGNQPQHF
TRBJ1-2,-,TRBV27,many,TGTGCCAGCACACCCTATGGCTACACCTTC,CASTPYGYTF
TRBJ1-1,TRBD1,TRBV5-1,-,TGCGCCAGCAGCTTTACAGGGGGTGTAACTGAAGCTTTCTTT,CASSFTGGVTEAFF